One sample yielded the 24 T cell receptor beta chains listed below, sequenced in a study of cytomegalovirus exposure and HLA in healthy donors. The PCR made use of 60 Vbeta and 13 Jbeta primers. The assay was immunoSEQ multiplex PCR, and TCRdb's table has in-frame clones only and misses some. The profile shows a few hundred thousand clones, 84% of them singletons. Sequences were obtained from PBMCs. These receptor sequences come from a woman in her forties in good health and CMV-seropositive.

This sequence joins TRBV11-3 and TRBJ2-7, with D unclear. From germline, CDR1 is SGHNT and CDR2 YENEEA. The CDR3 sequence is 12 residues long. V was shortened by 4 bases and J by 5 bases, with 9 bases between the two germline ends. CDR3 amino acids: CASSSLVDEQYF. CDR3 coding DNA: TGTGCCAGCAGCTCCCTGGTAGACGAGCAGTACTTC.

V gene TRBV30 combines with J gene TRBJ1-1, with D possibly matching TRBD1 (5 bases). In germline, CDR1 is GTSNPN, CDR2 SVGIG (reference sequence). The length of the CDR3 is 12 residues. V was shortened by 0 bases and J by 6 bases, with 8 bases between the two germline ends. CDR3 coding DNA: TGTGCCTGGAGTGTAGGGGCACCTGAAGCTTTCTTT. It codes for CAWSVGAPEAFF.

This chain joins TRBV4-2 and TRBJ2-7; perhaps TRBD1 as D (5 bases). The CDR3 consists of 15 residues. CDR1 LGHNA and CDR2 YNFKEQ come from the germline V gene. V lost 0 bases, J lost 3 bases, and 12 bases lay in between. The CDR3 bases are TGTGCCAGCAGCCAAGATTTGGGGCAGCGCTACGAGCAGTACTTC. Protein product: CASSQDLGQRYEQYF.

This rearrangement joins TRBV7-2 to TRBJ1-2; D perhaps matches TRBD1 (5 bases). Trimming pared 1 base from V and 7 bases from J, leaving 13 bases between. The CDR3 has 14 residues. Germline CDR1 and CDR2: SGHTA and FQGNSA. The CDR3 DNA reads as TGTGCCAGCAGCTTAGGTTCAGGGCGGAGTGGCTACACCTTC. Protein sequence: CASSLGSGRSGYTF.

The CDR3 nucleotides are TGTGCCAGCAGTTTACGTCCGGGAAATTCACCCCTCCACTTT. It yields the protein CASSLRPGNSPLHF. This chain joins TRBV27 and TRBJ1-6, with D unclear. V lost 2 bases and J lost 7, with 9 bases in between. The CDR3 is 14 residues long. Germline V lookup: CDR1 MNHEY, CDR2 SMNVEV (reference sequence).

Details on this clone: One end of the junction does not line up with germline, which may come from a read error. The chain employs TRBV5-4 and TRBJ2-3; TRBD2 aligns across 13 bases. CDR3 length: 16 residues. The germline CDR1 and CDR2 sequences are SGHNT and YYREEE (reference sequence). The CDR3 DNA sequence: TGCGCCAGCAGCCAAGAACTAGCGGGAGGGCCAGATACGCAGTATTTT. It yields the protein CASSQELAGGPDTQYF.

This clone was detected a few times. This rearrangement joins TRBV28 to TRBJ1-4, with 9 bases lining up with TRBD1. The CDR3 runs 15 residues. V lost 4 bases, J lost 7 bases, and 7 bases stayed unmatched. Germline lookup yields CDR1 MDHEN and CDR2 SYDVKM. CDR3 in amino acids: CASSSFGTGSEKLFF. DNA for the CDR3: TGTGCCAGCAGTTCCTTCGGGACAGGGAGTGAAAAACTGTTTTTT.

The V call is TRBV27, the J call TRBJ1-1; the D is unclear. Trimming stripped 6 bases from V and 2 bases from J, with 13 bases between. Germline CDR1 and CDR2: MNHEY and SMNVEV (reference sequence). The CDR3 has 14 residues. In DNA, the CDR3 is TGTGCCAGCAGACGGGTGGAGGGTAACACTGAAGCTTTCTTT. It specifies CASRRVEGNTEAFF.

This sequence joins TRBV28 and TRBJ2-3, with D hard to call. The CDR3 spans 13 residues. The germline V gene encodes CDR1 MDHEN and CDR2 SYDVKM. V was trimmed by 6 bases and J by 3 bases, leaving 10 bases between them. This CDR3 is CASSISGTDTQYF. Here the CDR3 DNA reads TGTGCCAGCAGCATTTCAGGTACAGATACGCAGTATTTT.

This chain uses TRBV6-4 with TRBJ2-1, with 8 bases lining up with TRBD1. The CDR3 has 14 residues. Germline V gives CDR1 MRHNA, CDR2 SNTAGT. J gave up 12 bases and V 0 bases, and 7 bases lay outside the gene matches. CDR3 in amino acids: CASSDSPGGLGQFF. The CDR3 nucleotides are TGTGCCAGCAGTGACTCGCCAGGGGGCCTTGGGCAGTTCTTC.

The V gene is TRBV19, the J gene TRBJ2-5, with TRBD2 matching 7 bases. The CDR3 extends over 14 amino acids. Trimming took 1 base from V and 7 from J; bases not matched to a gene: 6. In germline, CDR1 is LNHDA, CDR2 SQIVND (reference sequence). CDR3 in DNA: TGTGCCAGTAGTATAGGGACTAGTTGGGGGACCCAGTACTTC. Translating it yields CASSIGTSWGTQYF.

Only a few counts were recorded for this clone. The CDR3 loop is CASSIPGTVSTYEQYF. The CDR3 nucleotides are TGTGCCAGTAGTATCCCCGGGACAGTATCCACCTACGAGCAGTACTTC. The rearrangement uses TRBV19 and TRBJ2-7, with TRBD1 matching 7 bases. The CDR3 covers 16 residues. V gave up 3 bases and J gave up 2 bases; unmatched junction bases: 10. The germline V gene has CDR1 LNHDA and CDR2 SQIVND (reference sequence).

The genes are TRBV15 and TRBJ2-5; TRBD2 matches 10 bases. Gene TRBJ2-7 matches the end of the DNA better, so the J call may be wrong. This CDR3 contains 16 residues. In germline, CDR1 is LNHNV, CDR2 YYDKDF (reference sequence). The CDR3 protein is CATSRDLASGSYEQYF. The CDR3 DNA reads TGTGCCACCAGCAGAGATCTCGCTAGCGGGAGCTACGAGCAGTACTTC.

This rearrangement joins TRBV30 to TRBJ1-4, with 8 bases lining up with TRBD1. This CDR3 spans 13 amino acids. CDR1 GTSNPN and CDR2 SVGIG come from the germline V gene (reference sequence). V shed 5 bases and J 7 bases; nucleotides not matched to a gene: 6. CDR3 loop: CAWRDRTIEKLFF. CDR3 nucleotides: TGTGCCTGGCGGGACAGGACGATTGAAAAACTGTTTTTT.

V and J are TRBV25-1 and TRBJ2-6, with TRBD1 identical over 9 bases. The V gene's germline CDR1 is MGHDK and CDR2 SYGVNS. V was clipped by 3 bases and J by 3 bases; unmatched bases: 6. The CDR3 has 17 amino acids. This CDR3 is CASSDGTGRVGANVLTF. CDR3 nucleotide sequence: TGTGCCAGCAGTGATGGGACAGGGAGGGTTGGGGCCAACGTCCTGACTTTC.

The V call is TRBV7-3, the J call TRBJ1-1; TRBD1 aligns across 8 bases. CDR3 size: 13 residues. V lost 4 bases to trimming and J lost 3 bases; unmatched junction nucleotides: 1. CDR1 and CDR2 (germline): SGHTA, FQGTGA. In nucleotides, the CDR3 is TGTGCCAGCAGCTCGGACAGGGACACTGAAGCTTTCTTT. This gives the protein CASSSDRDTEAFF.

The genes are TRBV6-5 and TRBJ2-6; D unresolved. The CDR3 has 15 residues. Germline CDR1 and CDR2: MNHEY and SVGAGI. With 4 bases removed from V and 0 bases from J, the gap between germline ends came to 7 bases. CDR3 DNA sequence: TGTGCCAGCAGTTCCCCCCGCTCTGGGGCCAACGTCCTGACTTTC. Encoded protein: CASSSPRSGANVLTF.

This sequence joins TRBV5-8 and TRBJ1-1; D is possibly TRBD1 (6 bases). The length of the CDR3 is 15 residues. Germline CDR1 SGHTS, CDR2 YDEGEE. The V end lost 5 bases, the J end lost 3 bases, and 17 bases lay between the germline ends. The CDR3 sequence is CASRHEQGYDTEAFF. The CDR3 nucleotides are TGTGCCAGCAGGCACGAACAGGGTTACGACACTGAAGCTTTCTTT.

Here the CDR3 reads CASSYPAKQETQYF. CDR3 bases: TGTGCCAGCAGTTATCCAGCGAAGCAAGAGACCCAGTACTTC. J is TRBJ2-5 and V is TRBV6-6; no clear D gene. The V end lost 3 bases, the J end lost 2 bases, and 10 bases lay between the germline ends. Germline V gene lookup returns CDR1 MNHNY and CDR2 SVGAGI (reference sequence). This CDR3 is built from 14 residues.

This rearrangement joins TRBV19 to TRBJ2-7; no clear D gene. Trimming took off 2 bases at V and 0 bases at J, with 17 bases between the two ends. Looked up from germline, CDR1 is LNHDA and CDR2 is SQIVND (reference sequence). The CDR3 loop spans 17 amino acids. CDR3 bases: TGTGCCAGTAGTATATCAGGTCTCGGCCGCCGCTCCTACGAGCAGTACTTC. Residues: CASSISGLGRRSYEQYF.

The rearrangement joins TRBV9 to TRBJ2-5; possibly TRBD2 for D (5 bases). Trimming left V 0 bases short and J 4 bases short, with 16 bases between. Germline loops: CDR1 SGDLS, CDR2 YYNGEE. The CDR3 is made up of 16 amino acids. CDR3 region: CASSVGSSGGGETQYF. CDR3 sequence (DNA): TGTGCCAGCAGCGTAGGGAGCTCCGGAGGAGGAGAGACCCAGTACTTC.

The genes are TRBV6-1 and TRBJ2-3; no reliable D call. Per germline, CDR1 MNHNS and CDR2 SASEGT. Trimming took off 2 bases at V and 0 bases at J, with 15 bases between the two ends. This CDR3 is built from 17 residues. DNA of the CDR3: TGTGCCAGCAGTGAATCCCGACTGGCCTCTAGCACAGATACGCAGTATTTT. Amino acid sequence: CASSESRLASSTDTQYF.

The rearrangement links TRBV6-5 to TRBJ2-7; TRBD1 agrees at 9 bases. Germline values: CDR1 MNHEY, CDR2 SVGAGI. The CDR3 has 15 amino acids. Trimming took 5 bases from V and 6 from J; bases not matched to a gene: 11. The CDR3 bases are TGTGCCAGCAGTCCCCGGGGACAGGGTCAAACCGAGCAGTACTTC. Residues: CASSPRGQGQTEQYF.

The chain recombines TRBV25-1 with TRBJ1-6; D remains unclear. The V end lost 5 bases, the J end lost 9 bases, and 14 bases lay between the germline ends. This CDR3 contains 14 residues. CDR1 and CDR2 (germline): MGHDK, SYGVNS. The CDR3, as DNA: TGTGCCAGCAGTTTTCCCCAGCGTGGTTCACCCCTCCACTTT. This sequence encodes CASSFPQRGSPLHF.